This TCR beta chain was obtained from a study of blood T cell repertoires in COVID-19 (dated by TCRdb to 2018 to 2021). Looking at the study overall: Samples covering the acute and convalescent phases of COVID-19 were provided by collaborators in the United States, Italy and Spain. Samples came from the ongoing ImmuneRACE study (first 160 participants) plus 1,254 subjects from 6 global collaborators. The material from the prospective study consisted of cDNA or gDNA derived from T cells, B-cell-depleted T cells, or PBMCs. The dataset comprised deeply sampled blood TCRbeta repertoires from subjects exposed to, actively infected with, or recovered from COVID-19. A de-identified subject ID, COVID-19 status, age in years and sex were almost always included in the sample metadata. The repertoires were made available in a free public database intended to serve as a resource for research on the immune response to SARS-CoV-2. Where available, HLA class I and class II types were taken from metadata supplied by the sample provider and were not determined by assay-based typing.

This clone was counted once. Its antigen is currently not known. It has no much larger one-base neighbor in the sample; base qualities were not kept. Study-wide conclusions, independent of this receptor: How much clinical and demographic metadata was included differed by source and by participant, and the metadata was provided uncurated.

The germline V gene encodes CDR1 LNHDA and CDR2 SQIVND (reference sequence). The trim is 6 bases for V and 5 bases for J, with a gap of 14 bases between the germline ends. Taken from cysteine to phenylalanine, the CDR3 has 13 residues. Only the CDR3 part of the read is kept: 39 bases, read in frame from the first base. The immunoSEQ Assay, a bias-controlled multiplex PCR, was used to amplify TCRbeta CDR3 regions from genomic DNA. The study's processing was this. The number of nucleated cells in each sample was estimated by amplification of reference gene primers within the assay. To quantify the absolute abundance of each unique TCRbeta CDR3 rearrangement, sequence reads were collapsed and filtered. For each sample, productive Simpson clonality was calculated as the square root of Simpson's diversity index over productive rearrangements. Sourced from immuneACCESS, this table was stored by TCRdb with only in-frame sequences that have V and J called. A share of the clones is absent; for the studies checked, an unresolved V gene accounts for under half, and the remainder has no known explanation. The DNA gave D and trimming, while V, J and clone size come from that table. The sample table records roughly 180,000 clones; roughly 88% of these occur just once. The ten largest clones take up 4% of the sample.

Collaborating institutions collected whole blood in K2EDTA tubes following their own protocols. For TCRbeta analysis, collaborators shipped samples in one of three forms: frozen whole blood, isolated PBMCs, or DNA extracted from either of those sample types. The chain is assembled from TRBV19 and TRBJ2-7, and possibly TRBD1, on 6 matching bases. The source material was peripheral blood. This TCR was sampled from a woman in her 30s with acute or convalescent COVID-19. The bases read TGTGCCAGTAGAAACAGGGCTGGTAACGAGCAGTACTTC. Translation gives CASRNRAGNEQYF.